These 21 T cell receptor beta chains originate from one sample sequenced in a study of shared clonotypes between healthy human individuals. Naive CD8 isolation took CD45RO-negative cells positively selected for CCR7 and excluded terminally differentiated effector memory CD45RA+ cells. Method: immunoSEQ multiplex PCR; TCRdb's copy keeps in-frame clones and lacks some. The table lists about 2.1 million clones, about 94% of them singletons. Source material: naive CD8+ T cells from PBMCs. All receptors come from a young man in good health. Some clones in this sample may be carry-over from other donors' samples.

The V call is TRBV5-1, the J call TRBJ2-7; the D is unclear. CDR1 SGHRS and CDR2 YFSETQ come from the germline V gene. The V end was cut by 0 bases, the J end by 7 bases, with 11 bases between. The CDR3 totals 13 residues. CDR3 sequence reads: CASSLAVLKEQYF. The CDR3 DNA is TGCGCCAGCAGCTTGGCTGTTCTGAAGGAGCAGTACTTC.

The chain is built from TRBV7-9 and TRBJ2-7; the D gene is possibly TRBD2 (7 bases). The V and J ends lost 7 bases and 3 bases respectively, with 19 bases between them. Germline V gene data show CDR1 as SEHNR and CDR2 as FQNEAQ (reference sequence). The CDR3 covers 15 residues. The CDR3 DNA sequence: TGTGCCAGCACCGGGGGGCAGTTTGGGATCTACGAGCAGTACTTC. It specifies CASTGGQFGIYEQYF.

The chain carries TRBV2 and TRBJ2-1; perhaps TRBD1 as D (5 bases). This CDR3 is built from 11 residues. V was cut by 7 bases and J by 8 bases, with 9 bases left in between. Germline V lookup: CDR1 SNHLY, CDR2 FYNNEI. Here the CDR3 DNA reads TGTGCCAGCAAGATGGGGCATGAGCAGTTCTTC. Its protein product is CASKMGHEQFF.

This clone was seen just once. The rearrangement links TRBV7-6 to TRBJ2-1, with TRBD2 matching 12 bases. This CDR3 is 18 amino acids long. V gave up 6 bases and J gave up 0 bases; unmatched junction bases: 9. CDR1 SGHVS and CDR2 FNYEAQ come from the germline V gene. As DNA, the CDR3 is TGTGCCAGCAGACCCGGGACTAGCGGGTTGAGCTCCTACAATGAGCAGTTCTTC. Protein product: CASRPGTSGLSSYNEQFF.

The CDR3 sequence is CASSQGLEGTNEKLFF. The CDR3 nucleotides read TGTGCCAGCAGCCAAGGATTGGAGGGCACTAATGAAAAACTGTTTTTT. This rearrangement joins TRBV4-2 to TRBJ1-4; D unclear. Trimming removed 1 base at V and 2 bases at J, with 11 bases between. The CDR3 extends over 16 amino acids. Germline CDR1 reads LGHNA; CDR2 reads YNFKEQ.

As concerns this clone: Other DNA sequences in this specimen translate into the identical CDR3. The chain recombines TRBV27 with TRBJ2-1; 7 bases fit TRBD1. Germline V CDR1 and CDR2: MNHEY, SMNVEV (reference sequence). This CDR3 comprises 16 residues. The trim removed 0 bases at V and 2 bases at J, leaving 4 bases unmatched. The DNA of the CDR3 is TGTGCCAGCAGTTTATCTCCCGGGACAGCCTACAATGAGCAGTTCTTC. Amino acid sequence: CASSLSPGTAYNEQFF.

This clone showed up just once. The V and J genes are TRBV5-1 and TRBJ1-5; D might be TRBD1 (5 bases). CDR3 length: 17 residues. V shed 4 bases and J shed 0 bases, with 17 bases lying between them. Germline CDR1 and CDR2: SGHRS and YFSETQ. In nucleotides, the CDR3 is TGCGCCAGCAGCCCCCAGGGTGGCGATTATAGCAATCAGCCCCAGCATTTT. This encodes CASSPQGGDYSNQPQHF.

Details on this clone: Other DNA sequences in this sample translate to the same CDR3. The chain couples TRBV11-2 to TRBJ2-7; D gene uncertain. Trimming stripped 3 bases from V and 3 bases from J, with 6 bases between. The CDR3 has 12 amino acids. Germline V CDR1 and CDR2: SGHAT, FQNNGV. Here the CDR3 DNA reads TGTGCCAGCAGCTTGGACGACTACGAGCAGTACTTC. It translates to CASSLDDYEQYF.

J is TRBJ2-7 and V is TRBV28, with 10 bases identical to TRBD2. The CDR3 is made up of 15 amino acids. V lost 5 bases, J lost 2 bases, and 6 bases stayed unmatched. In germline, CDR1 is MDHEN, CDR2 SYDVKM. The CDR3 DNA follows: TGTGCCAGCAGTCCGACTAGCGGGCCCGCCTACGAGCAGTACTTC. Translation gives CASSPTSGPAYEQYF.

The chain is built from TRBV14 and TRBJ2-1; D is unresolved. The CDR3 runs 17 residues. Trimming took 3 bases from V and 0 from J, leaving 15 bases between them. Per germline, CDR1 SGHDN and CDR2 FVKESK. Written as DNA, the CDR3 is TGTGCCAGCAGCCACGCTCTTTTAGGGCCCTCCTACAATGAGCAGTTCTTC. Amino acid sequence: CASSHALLGPSYNEQFF.

The CDR3 protein is CASSSDGSEAFF. In nucleotides, the CDR3 is TGTGCCAGCAGCTCGGACGGAAGTGAAGCTTTCTTT. V and J are TRBV5-5 and TRBJ1-1; D call uncertain. From germline, CDR1 is SGHKS and CDR2 YYEKEE (reference sequence). V was cut by 3 bases and J by 7 bases, with 10 bases left in between. The CDR3 runs 12 residues.

A remark on this clone: The junction differs from germline at one of its ends, possibly a read error. V usage is TRBV28 and J usage is TRBJ2-3; D call uncertain. CDR3 length: 9 residues. Germline-derived CDR1 and CDR2 are MDHEN and SYDVKM. Written as DNA, the CDR3 is TGTGCCAGCAGTCCTGGGTCCTTTTTT. The encoded protein is CASSPGSFF.

The rearrangement links TRBV23-1 to TRBJ1-2; D is possibly TRBD1 (6 bases). TRBV23-1 falls under the ORF class, with uncertain function. Between the trimmed V and J ends, which lost 3 bases and 7 bases, there was a span of 9 bases. The CDR3 totals 12 residues. The chain's CDR3 is CASSHYRAGYTF. The CDR3, as DNA: TGCGCCAGCAGTCACTACAGGGCTGGCTACACCTTC.

The chain is built from TRBV27 and TRBJ1-2; no reliable D call. The germline gives CDR1 MNHEY, CDR2 SMNVEV (reference sequence). The CDR3 has 13 amino acids. V lost 4 bases and J 6 bases, leaving 12 bases between the germline ends. In DNA, the CDR3 is TGTGCCAGCAGTTCCTCTTTTTTGGATGGCTACACCTTC. Amino acids: CASSSSFLDGYTF.

This chain connects TRBV9 to TRBJ2-7, with TRBD2 identical over 7 bases. V shed 4 bases, J shed 0 bases, and the junction held 4 bases outside the gene matches. Germline V CDR1 and CDR2: SGDLS, YYNGEE. This CDR3 is 14 amino acids long. CDR3 protein: CASSPGTNSYEQYF. In DNA form, the CDR3 reads TGTGCCAGCAGCCCCGGGACTAACTCCTACGAGCAGTACTTC. Variable domain in full (rest from reference TRBV9 and TRBJ2-7): DSGVTQTPKHLITATGQRVTLRCSPRSGDLSVYWYQQSLDQGLQFLIQYYNGEERAKGNILERFSAQQFPDLHSELNLSSLELGDSALYFCASSPGTNSYEQYFGPGTRLTVT.

The chain combines TRBV4-3 with TRBJ2-3, with D perhaps matching TRBD2 (6 bases). This CDR3 region has 16 residues. Trimming stripped 0 bases from V and 5 bases from J, with 15 bases between. Per germline, CDR1 LGHNA and CDR2 YSLEER. For the CDR3, the DNA is TGCGCCAGCAGCCAAGATTGGGGCGGGATGGTAGATACGCAGTATTTT. This sequence encodes CASSQDWGGMVDTQYF.

The gene calls are TRBV27 and TRBJ1-2; D unresolved. Trimming removed 6 bases from V and 2 bases from J, with 16 bases in between. CDR1 MNHEY and CDR2 SMNVEV come from the germline V gene (reference sequence). There are 15 residues in the CDR3. The CDR3 nucleotides are TGTGCCAGCAGACTTTTAGGTGAACCAAACTATGGCTACACCTTC. Translating gives CASRLLGEPNYGYTF.

V is TRBV4-1 and J is TRBJ1-4, with TRBD1 as a possible D gene (6 bases). Germline V gene data show CDR1 as MGHRA and CDR2 as YSYEKL. The germline V and J ends were trimmed by 4 bases and 5 bases, with 23 bases remaining between them. The CDR3 is 18 amino acids. CDR3 DNA: TGCGCCAGCAGCCCAGCTAATATGCGGACAGTCGAAAATGAAAAACTGTTTTTT. Its translation is CASSPANMRTVENEKLFF.

The V and J genes are TRBV27 and TRBJ2-3; D gene unclear. The CDR3 extends over 17 amino acids. Germline CDR1 MNHEY, CDR2 SMNVEV (reference sequence). Trimming took off 0 bases at V and 2 bases at J, with 15 bases between the two ends. CDR3 residues: CASSLSVYRALTDTQYF. CDR3 in DNA: TGTGCCAGCAGTTTATCGGTCTACCGGGCCCTCACAGATACGCAGTATTTT.

The chain recombines TRBV11-1 with TRBJ2-3; D perhaps matches TRBD1 (6 bases). Deletions cut 4 bases from V and 2 bases from J, with 10 bases between. Per the germline V gene, CDR1 is SGHAT and CDR2 is FQDESV (reference sequence). The length of the CDR3 is 14 residues. DNA of the CDR3: TGTGCCAGCAGCTCGGACAGACACACAGATACGCAGTATTTT. Amino acid sequence: CASSSDRHTDTQYF.

The V and J genes are TRBV9 and TRBJ2-7, with D unresolved. The germline gives CDR1 SGDLS, CDR2 YYNGEE. V gave up 0 bases and J gave up 5 bases, with 15 bases separating them. The CDR3 runs to 15 residues. The CDR3 sequence: CASSVESSDVHEQYF. The DNA for the CDR3 is TGTGCCAGCAGCGTAGAGAGTTCGGACGTCCACGAGCAGTACTTC.